One and the same sample provided the 16 T cell receptor beta chains below, sequenced in a study of shared clonotypes between healthy human individuals (dated by TCRdb to the early 2020s). Libraries came from the immunoSEQ multiplex PCR assay. Not all clones reach the TCRdb copy of this immuneACCESS table, which keeps in-frame sequences only. Checked studies attribute under half of the gap to unresolved V genes and leave the rest unexplained. The table for this sample lists some 2,400,000 clones; approximately 94% of them were counted only once. The top ten clones comprise roughly 0.13% of the sample. The sample consisted of naive CD4+ T cells sorted from blood. What this sample's cell subset or site label stands for: CD45RA+ positively selected. Source of these receptors: a man between 18 and 29 years old in good health.

This clone came up a few times. This rearrangement joins TRBV7-2 to TRBJ2-7, with D unresolved. In germline, CDR1 is SGHTA, CDR2 FQGNSA. The CDR3 runs to 14 residues. V lost 3 bases, J lost 6 bases, and 15 bases lay in between. In nucleotides, the CDR3 is TGTGCCAGCAGCTTCGGCCAATCCGCCCCCGAGCAGTACTTC. It is translated as CASSFGQSAPEQYF.

The J gene is TRBJ2-7, the V gene TRBV7-9; 7 nucleotides line up with TRBD1. This CDR3 has 14 residues. Germline V gene data show CDR1 as SEHNR and CDR2 as FQNEAQ (reference sequence). V lost 4 bases, J lost 6 bases, and 9 bases stayed unmatched. CDR3 DNA sequence: TGTGCCAGCAGCTGGGCAAGGGGGCTGGGCGAGCAGTACTTC. Amino acids: CASSWARGLGEQYF.

The rearrangement links TRBV2 to TRBJ2-1, with D maybe TRBD2 (6 bases). Per germline, CDR1 SNHLY and CDR2 FYNNEI. V was pared by 5 bases and J by 5 bases, with 10 bases between. The CDR3 covers 13 residues. The CDR3 DNA sequence: TGTGCCAGCAGTCGGGACTTCAACAATGAGCAGTTCTTC. It yields the protein CASSRDFNNEQFF.

The genes are TRBV9 and TRBJ2-6; D is uncertain. The CDR3 is 14 amino acids. The germline CDR1 and CDR2 sequences are SGDLS and YYNGEE. V was clipped by 3 bases and J by 4 bases, with 8 bases between them. This CDR3 is CASSAPAGANVLTF. The CDR3 region has the DNA TGTGCCAGCAGCGCCCCCGCGGGGGCCAACGTCCTGACTTTC.

The rearrangement joins TRBV5-8 to TRBJ2-1; D gene unclear. This CDR3 contains 16 residues. V was cut by 3 bases and J by 4 bases, with 17 bases left in between. Germline V gene data show CDR1 as SGHTS and CDR2 as YDEGEE. The chain's CDR3 is CASSSYMFTIYNEQFF. Written as DNA, the CDR3 is TGTGCCAGCAGCTCGTACATGTTTACAATTTACAATGAGCAGTTCTTC.

The chain has TRBV4-1 and TRBJ2-5; possibly TRBD2 for D (6 bases). The germline V gene has CDR1 MGHRA and CDR2 YSYEKL. Trimming removed 1 base from V and 5 bases from J, with 14 bases in between. The CDR3 length is 15 residues. The CDR3 spells CASSQVSRLVETQYF. The CDR3 nucleotides are TGCGCCAGCAGCCAAGTCTCTCGACTAGTGGAGACCCAGTACTTC.

In the case of this clone: Other DNA sequences within the sample encode an identical CDR3. The CDR3 bases are TGTGCCAGCAGATCCTCCTCGGATACGCAGTATTTT. Translating it yields CASRSSSDTQYF. The chain has TRBV6-5 and TRBJ2-3; D gene unclear. Germline V gene sequence: CDR1 MNHEY, CDR2 SVGAGI. The V end was cut by 6 bases, the J end by 6 bases, with 10 bases between. There are 12 residues in the CDR3.

The CDR3 DNA is TGTGCCATCAGTGAGGCGAACACTGAAGCTTTCTTT. Encoded protein: CAISEANTEAFF. V and J are TRBV10-3 and TRBJ1-1, with D unresolved. V gave up 2 bases and J gave up 1 base, with 2 bases separating them. In germline, CDR1 is ENHRY, CDR2 SYGVKD. The CDR3 covers 12 residues.

The gene calls are TRBV18 and TRBJ1-4, with TRBD1 matching 7 bases. With 6 bases clipped from V and 5 bases from J, the junction kept 6 bases outside the gene matches. The CDR3 is made up of 14 amino acids. Germline V gene lookup returns CDR1 KGHSH and CDR2 LQKENI. CDR3 region: CASSAGTVNEKLFF. The CDR3, as DNA: TGTGCCAGCTCGGCCGGGACAGTAAATGAAAAACTGTTTTTT.

The chain is built from TRBV30 and TRBJ2-3; D is uncertain. CDR3 size: 13 residues. The V and J ends lost 0 bases and 5 bases respectively, with 9 bases between them. The germline V gene has CDR1 GTSNPN and CDR2 SVGIG (reference sequence). The CDR3 protein is CAWSVHLLDTQYF. As DNA, the CDR3 is TGTGCCTGGAGTGTACATTTATTAGATACGCAGTATTTT.

This clone was seen a single time. The rearrangement joins TRBV4-3 to TRBJ2-1; maybe TRBD2 (6 bases). Looked up from germline, CDR1 is LGHNA and CDR2 is YSLEER. CDR3 length equals 16 residues. Trimming pared 3 bases from V and 0 bases from J, leaving 12 bases between. In DNA, the CDR3 is TGCGCCAGCAGCCACCTCGGGGGAATCTCCTACAATGAGCAGTTCTTC. This gives the protein CASSHLGGISYNEQFF.

J is TRBJ2-1 and V is TRBV6-5; 7 bases are a match to TRBD1. V gave up 8 bases and J gave up 6 bases; unmatched junction bases: 10. Germline CDR1 MNHEY, CDR2 SVGAGI. The CDR3 consists of 14 residues. The DNA of the CDR3 is TGTGCCAGCCATCGGCAGACAGGGTCCAATGAGCAGTTCTTC. Protein product: CASHRQTGSNEQFF.

The CDR3 nucleotides are TGTGCCAGCAGCCACCGCCAAAGGGCAGGCGACTATGGCTACACCTTC. Translated: CASSHRQRAGDYGYTF. The genes are TRBV7-2 and TRBJ1-2; D remains ambiguous. From germline, CDR1 is SGHTA and CDR2 FQGNSA. The CDR3 covers 16 residues. V was pared by 5 bases and J by 3 bases, with 19 bases between.

Remarks on this clone: Other DNA sequences in the sample encode the same CDR3. This chain joins TRBV5-1 and TRBJ2-7; D ambiguous. With 0 bases removed from V and 3 bases from J, the gap between germline ends came to 10 bases. This CDR3 contains 14 residues. The germline gives CDR1 SGHRS, CDR2 YFSETQ. The DNA for the CDR3 is TGCGCCAGCAGCTTGGGCGGATTGGGCTACGAGCAGTACTTC. Translated: CASSLGGLGYEQYF.

This chain connects TRBV18 to TRBJ2-5, with TRBD1 matching 8 bases. CDR3 length: 16 residues. J gave up 5 bases and V 0 bases, and 8 bases lay outside the gene matches. Germline CDR1 and CDR2: KGHSH and LQKENI. The CDR3: CASSPPNQGAWETQYF. As DNA, the CDR3 is TGTGCCAGCTCACCACCGAATCAGGGGGCTTGGGAGACCCAGTACTTC.

The rearrangement uses TRBV5-8 and TRBJ2-2; no clear D. The germline V gene encodes CDR1 SGHTS and CDR2 YDEGEE. Trimming cost V 0 bases and J 1 base, with 10 bases left between them. The CDR3 is 16 amino acids. CDR3 loop: CASSLVVLMNTGELFF. The CDR3 bases are TGTGCCAGCAGCTTGGTCGTACTGATGAACACCGGGGAGCTGTTTTTT.